This TCR beta chain originates from a study of OX40 agonist ivuxolimab in advanced cancers. Findings and caveats of the study: Certain nonresponders likewise exhibited a low normalized T-cell clonal expansion. Determination of antigen specificity was not performed for the expanded peripheral T cells.

The table lists this clone with a count of one. Antigen unknown. Assay used: immunoSEQ multiplex PCR; TCRdb lists only in-frame clones, some missing. Among approximately 82,000 clones, roughly 80% were seen once, and the ten largest hold about 0.8%. The trim removed 2 bases at V and 2 bases at J, leaving 12 bases unmatched. This CDR3 has 18 amino acids. Material: CD4+ or CD8+ T cells sorted from blood, obtained in a trial of the OX40 agonist ivuxolimab. V usage is TRBV23-1 and J usage is TRBJ2-7; 10 bases agree with TRBD1. TRBV23-1 is known as an ORF, though its function is uncertain. This receptor was taken from an adult with an advanced solid tumor such as melanoma, head and neck, liver or kidney cancer. The CDR3 protein is CASSQDPPPGQGPYEQYF. Here the CDR3 DNA reads TGCGCCAGCAGTCAAGATCCTCCCCCGGGACAGGGGCCCTACGAGCAGTACTTC.